The rows below give T cell receptor beta chains drawn from one sample of a study of blood T cell repertoires in COVID-19. TCRdb's copy holds only in-frame clones and misses some; the assay was immunoSEQ multiplex PCR. Altogether under 200,000 clones are present, about four fifths being singletons, with the ten largest covering roughly 3.5%. What was sequenced was PBMCs or T cells enriched from blood (not recorded which). The receptors here all came from a woman aged 55-69 years who had recovered from COVID-19. Each CDR3 is given with its conserved first and last residue. The D gene is left open where the match is weak. Not every row has a clone size; where given, it reads once, few, many or a size class.

J,D,V,size,CDR3,DNA
TRBJ1-6,NA,TRBV6-5,NA,CASRLAEGLSPLHF,TGTGCCAGCAGGTTGGCGGAGGGGCTGTCACCCCTCCACTTT
TRBJ1-2,NA,TRBV14,NA,CASSQARMNYGYTF,TGTGCCAGCAGCCAGGCCAGAATGAACTATGGCTACACCTTC
TRBJ1-2,TRBD1,TRBV18,NA,CASSPQGQGLLYGYTF,TGTGCCAGCTCACCTCAAGGACAGGGGTTACTCTATGGCTACACCTTC
TRBJ1-6,TRBD1,TRBV30,many,CAWSPRVGQYNSPLHF,TGTGCCTGGAGTCCTAGGGTGGGACAGTATAATTCACCCCTCCACTTT
TRBJ1-4,NA,TRBV2,NA,CASSEVWKGTNEKLFF,TGTGCCAGCAGTGAGGTGTGGAAGGGGACTAATGAAAAACTGTTTTTT
TRBJ1-2,NA,TRBV2,NA,CASIPRGTYGYTF,TGTGCCAGTATTCCCCGGGGTACCTATGGCTACACCTTC
TRBJ2-7,NA,TRBV2,few,CASSFTYEQYF,TGTGCCAGCAGTTTTACCTACGAGCAGTACTTC
TRBJ1-1,NA,TRBV6-6,NA,CASTQNTEAFF,TGTGCCAGCACCCAAAACACTGAAGCTTTCTTT
TRBJ2-7,NA,TRBV14,NA,CASSQYYEQYF,TGTGCCAGCAGCCAGTACTACGAGCAGTACTTC
TRBJ2-1,TRBD2,TRBV3-1/TRBV3-2,NA,CASSQVRTSGGYHEQFF,TGTGCCAGCAGCCAAGTCAGGACTAGCGGGGGCTACCATGAGCAGTTCTTC
TRBJ2-1,NA,TRBV7-2,NA,CASSYSEGLGQFF,TGTGCCAGCAGCTACTCGGAGGGGCTCGGGCAGTTCTTC
TRBJ1-4,TRBD1,TRBV18,NA,CASSASQGTNEKLFF,TGTGCCAGCTCAGCCTCACAGGGGACTAATGAAAAACTGTTTTTT
TRBJ1-1,NA,TRBV18,NA,CASSQGDILNTEAFF,TGTGCCAGCTCACAGGGGGACATCTTGAACACTGAAGCTTTCTTT
TRBJ2-3,TRBD2,TRBV12-5,NA,CASGLLAADTQYF,TGTGCTAGTGGTTTGCTAGCGGCAGATACGCAGTATTTT
TRBJ1-3,NA,TRBV7-2,NA,CASSFPSRPGSIYF,TGTGCCAGCAGTTTCCCTTCGAGACCCGGGTCCATATATTTT
TRBJ1-1,NA,TRBV12-3/TRBV12-4,NA,CASSQTSGTEAFF,TGTGCCAGCAGTCAGACCTCGGGCACTGAAGCTTTCTTT
TRBJ2-3,NA,TRBV5-5,NA,CASSLDRTPPSSLPPLF,TGTGCCAGCAGCTTGGACCGTACCCCCCCCTCTAGCTTGCCCCCCCTATTT
TRBJ1-1,TRBD1,TRBV3-1/TRBV3-2,NA,CASSPRTIGTGILTEAFF,TGTGCCAGCAGCCCCAGGACTATAGGGACAGGGATCCTCACTGAAGCTTTCTTT
TRBJ1-6,NA,TRBV29-1,NA,CSVSPGINSPLHF,TGCAGCGTTTCCCCGGGAATCAATTCACCCCTCCACTTT
TRBJ2-3,NA,TRBV5-5,NA,CASSRLEGDHF,TGTGCCAGCAGCCGCCTTGAGGGGGATCATTTT
TRBJ2-2,NA,TRBV6-5,NA,CASSYSQGGNTGELFF,TGTGCCAGCAGTTACTCTCAGGGAGGGAACACCGGGGAGCTGTTTTTT
TRBJ1-6,TRBD1,TRBV14,NA,CASSQAGQRLSGNSPLHF,TGTGCCAGCAGCCAAGCGGGACAGAGGCTATCGGGGAATTCACCCCTCCACTTT
TRBJ2-5,TRBD1,TRBV5-6,NA,CASSSRGLSETQYF,TGTGCCAGCAGCTCCAGGGGGCTGTCAGAGACCCAGTACTTC
TRBJ1-1,NA,TRBV3-1/TRBV3-2,NA,CASSQPGKSNTEAFF,TGTGCCAGCAGCCAACCAGGGAAATCGAACACTGAAGCTTTCTTT
TRBJ2-3,NA,TRBV3-1/TRBV3-2,NA,CASSQGILPVTDTQYF,TGTGCCAGCAGCCAAGGAATTCTGCCAGTTACAGATACGCAGTATTTT
TRBJ2-2,TRBD2,TRBV18,NA,CASSPRTSGINTGELFF,TGTGCCAGCTCACCGAGGACTAGCGGGATAAACACCGGGGAGCTGTTTTTT
TRBJ1-3,TRBD1,TRBV9,NA,CASSVGTVGNTIYF,TGTGCCAGCAGCGTCGGGACAGTCGGAAACACCATATATTTT
TRBJ1-4,TRBD1,TRBV9,once,CASSSGQGGGEKLFF,TGTGCCAGCAGCTCCGGACAGGGGGGAGGTGAAAAACTGTTTTTT
TRBJ1-1,TRBD1,TRBV11-2,NA,CASSPRTGVLAFF,TGTGCCAGCAGCCCACGGACAGGGGTCTTGGCTTTCTTT
TRBJ2-3,TRBD2,TRBV5-1,NA,CASSTQGLAGAKRADTQYF,TGCGCCAGCAGCACACAGGGACTAGCGGGGGCAAAGAGGGCAGATACGCAGTATTTT
TRBJ2-3,NA,TRBV3-1/TRBV3-2,once,CASSSSAGAQYF,TGTGCCAGCAGCTCCTCAGCGGGCGCGCAGTATTTT
TRBJ2-7,NA,TRBV12-3/TRBV12-4,NA,CASGSGVGEQYF,TGTGCCAGCGGTTCGGGGGTCGGCGAGCAGTACTTC
TRBJ2-3,NA,TRBV21-1,NA,CASSQCPGLALITDTQYF,TGTGCCAGCAGCCAGTGTCCGGGACTAGCGCTTATCACAGATACGCAGTATTTT
TRBJ2-1,NA,TRBV5-6,NA,CASSFGDYNEQFF,TGTGCCAGCAGCTTCGGGGATTACAATGAGCAGTTCTTC
TRBJ2-2,NA,TRBV5-1,NA,CASSSPGADTGELFF,TGCGCCAGCAGCTCCCCAGGGGCGGACACCGGGGAGCTGTTTTTT
TRBJ2-1,NA,TRBV7-2,few,CASSPPPGHERADEQFF,TGTGCCAGCAGCCCCCCCCCAGGACACGAAAGGGCGGATGAGCAGTTCTTC
TRBJ2-7,NA,TRBV5-1,NA,CASSREFVGSQYEQYF,TGCGCCAGCAGCCGCGAGTTTGTGGGCTCTCAATACGAGCAGTACTTC
TRBJ2-5,NA,TRBV30,many,CAWRRAVQETQYF,TGTGCCTGGAGGCGGGCAGTTCAAGAGACCCAGTACTTC
TRBJ1-1,NA,TRBV30,NA,CAWSGTGNTEAFF,TGTGCCTGGAGTGGCACAGGAAACACTGAAGCTTTCTTT
TRBJ1-2,NA,TRBV27,NA,CASSLAGASYGYTF,TGTGCCAGCAGTTTAGCAGGGGCTAGCTATGGCTACACCTTC
TRBJ2-1,NA,TRBV18,few,CASSLVRDTDREQFF,TGTGCCAGCTCACTTGTCCGGGACACCGATCGTGAGCAGTTCTTC
TRBJ1-6,NA,TRBV12-3/TRBV12-4,NA,CASRQENSPLHF,TGTGCCAGCAGGCAAGAGAATTCACCCCTCCACTTT
TRBJ2-3,TRBD1,TRBV7-8,NA,CASSYQGQDTQYF,TGTGCCAGCAGCTACCAGGGACAGGATACGCAGTATTTT
TRBJ2-5,TRBD2,TRBV5-1,NA,CANPSRRTSEKTQYF,TGCGCTAACCCCTCAAGACGGACTAGCGAAAAGACCCAGTACTTC
TRBJ1-5,TRBD1,TRBV6-4,NA,CASSLGQGDQPQHF,TGTGCCAGCAGTCTTGGACAGGGGGATCAGCCCCAGCATTTT
TRBJ1-1,TRBD1,TRBV7-9,NA,CASSARTGDTEAFF,TGTGCCAGCAGCGCCAGGACAGGGGACACTGAAGCTTTCTTT
TRBJ1-6,NA,TRBV27,NA,CASTTRGGNSPLHF,TGTGCCAGCACCACAAGGGGGGGTAATTCACCCCTCCACTTT
TRBJ1-3,NA,TRBV1,medium-sized,CTSSLNIPGGIGNTIYF,TGCACCAGCAGCCTCAACATCCCAGGGGGCATTGGAAACACCATATATTTT